This entry concerns a single T cell receptor beta chain. It has no known antigen specificity. At one of its ends the junction is not consistent with the germline gene, which may arise from a read error. The sample originates from a study of tumor-infiltrating lymphocytes in primary liver carcinoma (dated by TCRdb to 2016 to 2017). Concerning the study at large: Five patients with histopathologically diagnosed primary liver carcinoma underwent surgical resection in China between November 2015 and March 2016. Of the five patients (three men and two women, aged 30 to 69 years), four had hepatocellular carcinoma and one had combined HCC and intrahepatic cholangiocarcinoma. The tumors of the five patients were staged as T1-T3 N0M0, with maximum diameters ranging from about 4 to 11 cm. Each sample produced about 3.65 to 7.13 million productive TCRbeta reads, and read depth showed no significant difference between tissue types. Across five regions of each liver tumor, along with adjacent normal tissue and blood, the study brought together TCRbeta repertoire sequencing, expression microarrays and whole-exome sequencing. A total of some 35 specimens from 5 patients went through TCRbeta repertoire sequencing, namely 25 tumor regions, 5 adjacent noncancerous liver tissues and 5 peripheral blood samples. Reproducibility between technical replicate repertoires was high, with correlation coefficients above 0.95 and mean shared-clone rates about 0.91.

Using a constant-region primer and ProtoScript II reverse transcriptase, TCRbeta-specific cDNA was reverse-transcribed from roughly 460 ng total RNA. The TCRbeta libraries were prepared through three rounds of nested multiplex PCR following a slightly modified ARM-PCR procedure. Each of the first two PCR rounds ran for approximately 10 cycles using multiplex TRBV1-TRBV30 forward primers together with a Cbeta reverse primer. Sample barcodes and Illumina adapters were added in a final 25-cycle PCR using Deep VentR polymerase. Before sequencing, amplicons between 200 and 500 bp were purified from gel using a QIAquick gel extraction kit. The TCRbeta amplicons were sequenced with 250-bp paired-end reads on an Illumina HiSeq 2500. The original pipeline was this. Trimmomatic v0.33 was used to quality-trim the reads, and FLASH v1.2.11 was used to merge paired reads so that full CDR3 sequences could be recovered. V, D and J germline segments were assigned to the rearranged TCRbeta sequences using MiGEC v1.2.1b. Clonotype statistics, along with Shannon-Wiener diversity indices, were calculated using VDJtools v1.0.0. Except for diversity analysis, only each sample's 250 most abundant clonotypes were used in subsequent analyses to reduce sampling bias. TCRdb trimmed public reads at Q25 via fastp, called clones via MiXCR and kept in-frame beta chains. Each entry merges the rows of one CDR3 protein and shows their most common DNA and genes. These V and J calls rely on TCRdb rather than the paper's analysis. Here the sample has about 320,000 distinct CDR3 sequences; about 62% occur a single time. Roughly 8.9% of the sample is held by the ten biggest clonotypes.

Blood RNA was extracted from unsorted whole blood with TRIzol reagent; germline DNA came from the DNeasy Blood & Tissue kit. At the time of sampling, the patients had chronic HBV infection and had not received any treatment. Before surgery, around 4 milliliters of peripheral blood were drawn into K2EDTA tubes. What the study reported, not specific to this receptor: Only 4 or 5 patients were included in the study, and the authors note that the findings should be validated in a larger study. Repertoire overlap was found to be higher between tumor regions (mean roughly 35%) than between tumor-adjacent (about 17%) or tumor-blood (around 15%) pairs, consistent with antigen-driven expansion. Since the samples were bulk and unsorted, there was no way to compare CD4+ and CD8+ T cell repertoires. Because only the TCR beta chain was sequenced and unpaired alpha chains were not captured, true repertoire diversity is likely underestimated. The top 250 clones accounted for a significantly greater share of the repertoire in tumors than in blood (p = 0.039).

The germline V gene provides CDR1 SQVTM and CDR2 ANQGSEA. The CDR3, from cysteine to phenylalanine, totals 13 residues. Of the read, only the CDR3 DNA is kept; its 39 bases are in frame from base 1. This clonotype was sampled from a man aged 35-49 years with primary liver carcinoma and hepatitis B virus infection. The specimen sequenced was peripheral blood. The rearrangement combines TRBV29-1 with TRBJ1-1; no D segment can be confidently identified. The CDR3 reads CSVQRVVGTETFF. Here is the DNA: TGCAGCGTCCAGCGGGTAGTTGGCACTGAAACTTTCTTT.